This TCR beta chain was sequenced for a study of blood T cells in healthy people across ages. Study-wide results and caveats: Comparison with aged donors showed that long-lived donors had more naive CD4+ cells and higher diversity.

The CDR3 extends over 13 amino acids. Per germline, CDR1 SGHAT and CDR2 FQNNGV. Between the trimmed V and J ends, which lost 5 bases and 3 bases, there was a span of 10 bases. Together with a sample-barcoded 5' primer, a J-beta primer mix was included in a second PCR lasting about 7 to 11 cycles. TCRdb fed the 5' RACE reads into MiXCR, producing one record per CDR3 protein. In the table there are roughly 700,000 distinct CDR3 sequences, 20% to 25% of which are singletons. This clonotype was recorded a few times. Its antigen is not known. The same data also contributed to another study, on T cells of mothers and their children.

The specimen was blood. The rearrangement uses TRBV11-2 and TRBJ1-1, with a tentative D call TRBD1 (6 bases). The receptor comes from a boy younger than 18 in good health. CDR3 nucleotides: TGTGCCAGCAGCCACAGGGCGGACACTGAAGCTTTCTTT. It codes for CASSHRADTEAFF.